This T cell receptor (beta chain) stems from a study of PD-1 blockade in classical Hodgkin lymphoma. Libraries were prepared by immunoSEQ multiplex PCR; TCRdb keeps only in-frame clonotypes and omits some of them. Of about 21,000 clones listed, about 80% are singletons. Time point indicated: cycle 4 day 1 (C4D1), after six to seven weeks of nivolumab. Relapse was seen in all patients after autologous stem cell transplantation, and brentuximab vedotin exposure was variable. V was shortened by 5 bases and J by 5 bases, with 13 bases between the two germline ends. Germline V gives CDR1 SGHTA, CDR2 FQGNSA. The CDR3 consists of 13 residues.

The source material was peripheral blood mononuclear cells (PBMCs), sampled before the fourth cycle of nivolumab. The TCR originated in a human donor with classical Hodgkin lymphoma. The J gene is TRBJ2-7, the V gene TRBV7-2; D remains ambiguous. The DNA for the CDR3 is TGTGCCAGCAGCGGTGCCCTTCCCCACGAGCAGTACTTC. This translates into CASSGALPHEQYF.